Detailed here is one T cell receptor (beta chain). The data derive from a study of blood T cell repertoires in COVID-19. The germline V gene has CDR1 SGHVS and CDR2 FQNEAQ. The ends were cut back, 2 bases at V and 3 bases at J, with 10 bases in the middle. This CDR3 is built from 14 residues. The method was immunoSEQ multiplex PCR; TCRdb's version includes in-frame clones alone and lacks a portion of them. This table holds approximately 350,000 clones, over 70% found once. Enrolled during active infection, Seattle patients were then followed longitudinally. The rearrangement joins TRBV7-8 to TRBJ1-1; D unresolved. The sequence was collected from a woman in her fifties or sixties with COVID-19, enrolled during active disease. The sequenced sample consisted of peripheral blood. In DNA, the CDR3 is TGTGCCAGCAGCTTACAGGCAATTGACACTGAAGCTTTCTTT. Translation gives CASSLQAIDTEAFF.